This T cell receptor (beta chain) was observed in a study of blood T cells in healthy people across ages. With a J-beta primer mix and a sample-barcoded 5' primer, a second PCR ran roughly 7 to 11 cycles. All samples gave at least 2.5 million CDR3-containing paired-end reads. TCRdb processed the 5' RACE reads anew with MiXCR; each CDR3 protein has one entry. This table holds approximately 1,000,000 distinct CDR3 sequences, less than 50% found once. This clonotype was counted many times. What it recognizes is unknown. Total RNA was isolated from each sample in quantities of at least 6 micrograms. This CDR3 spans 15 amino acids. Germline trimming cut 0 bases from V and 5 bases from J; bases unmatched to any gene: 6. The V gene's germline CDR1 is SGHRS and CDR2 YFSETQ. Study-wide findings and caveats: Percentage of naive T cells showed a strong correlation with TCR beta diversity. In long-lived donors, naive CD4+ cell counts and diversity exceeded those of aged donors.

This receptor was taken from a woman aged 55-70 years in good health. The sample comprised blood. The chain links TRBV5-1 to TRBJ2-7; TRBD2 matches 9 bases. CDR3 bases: TGCGCCAGCAGCTTGGAGGCGGGAGGGCCACACGAGCAGTACTTC. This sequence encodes CASSLEAGGPHEQYF.